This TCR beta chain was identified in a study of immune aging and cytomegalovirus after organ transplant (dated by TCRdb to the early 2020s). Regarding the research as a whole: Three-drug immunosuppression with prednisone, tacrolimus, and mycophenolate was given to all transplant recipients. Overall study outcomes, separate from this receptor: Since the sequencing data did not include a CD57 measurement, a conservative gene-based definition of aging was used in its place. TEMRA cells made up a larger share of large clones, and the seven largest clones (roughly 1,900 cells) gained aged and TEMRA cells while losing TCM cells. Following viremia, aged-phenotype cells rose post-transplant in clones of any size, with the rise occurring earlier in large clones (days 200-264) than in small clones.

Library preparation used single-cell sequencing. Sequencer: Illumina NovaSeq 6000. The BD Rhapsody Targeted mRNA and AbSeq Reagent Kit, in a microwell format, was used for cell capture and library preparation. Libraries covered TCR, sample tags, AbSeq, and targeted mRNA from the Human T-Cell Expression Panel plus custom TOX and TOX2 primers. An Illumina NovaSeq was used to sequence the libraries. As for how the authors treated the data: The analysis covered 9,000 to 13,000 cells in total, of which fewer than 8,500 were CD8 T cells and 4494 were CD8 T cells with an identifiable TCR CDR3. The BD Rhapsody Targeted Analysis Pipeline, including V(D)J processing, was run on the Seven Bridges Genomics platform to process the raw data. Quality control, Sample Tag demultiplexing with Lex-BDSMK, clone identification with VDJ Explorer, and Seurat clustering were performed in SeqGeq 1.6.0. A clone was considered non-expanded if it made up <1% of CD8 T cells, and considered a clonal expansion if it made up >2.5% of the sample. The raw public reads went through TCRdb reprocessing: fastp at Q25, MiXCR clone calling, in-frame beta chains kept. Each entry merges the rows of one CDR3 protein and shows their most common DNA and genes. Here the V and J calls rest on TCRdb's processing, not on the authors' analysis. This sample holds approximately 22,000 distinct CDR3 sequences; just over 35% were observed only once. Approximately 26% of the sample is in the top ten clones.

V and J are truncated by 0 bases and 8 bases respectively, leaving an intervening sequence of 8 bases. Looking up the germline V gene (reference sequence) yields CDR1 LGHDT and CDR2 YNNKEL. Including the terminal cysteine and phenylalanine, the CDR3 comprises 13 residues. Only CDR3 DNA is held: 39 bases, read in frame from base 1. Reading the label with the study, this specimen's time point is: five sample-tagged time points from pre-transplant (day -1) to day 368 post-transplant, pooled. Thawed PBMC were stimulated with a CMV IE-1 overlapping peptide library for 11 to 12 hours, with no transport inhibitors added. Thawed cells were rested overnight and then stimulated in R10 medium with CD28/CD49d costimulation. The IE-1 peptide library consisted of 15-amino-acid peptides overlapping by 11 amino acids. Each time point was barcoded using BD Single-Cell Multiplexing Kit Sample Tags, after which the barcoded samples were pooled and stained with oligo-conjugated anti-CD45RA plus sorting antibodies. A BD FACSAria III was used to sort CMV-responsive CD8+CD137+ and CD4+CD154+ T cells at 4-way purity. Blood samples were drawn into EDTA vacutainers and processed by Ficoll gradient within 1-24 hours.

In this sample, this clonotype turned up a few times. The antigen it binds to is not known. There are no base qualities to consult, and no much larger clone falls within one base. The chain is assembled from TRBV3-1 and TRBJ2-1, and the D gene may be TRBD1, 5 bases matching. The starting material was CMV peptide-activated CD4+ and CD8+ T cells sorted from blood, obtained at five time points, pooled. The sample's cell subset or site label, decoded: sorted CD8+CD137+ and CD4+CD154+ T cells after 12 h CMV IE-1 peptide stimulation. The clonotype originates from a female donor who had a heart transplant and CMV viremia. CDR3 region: CASSQDKGHEQFF. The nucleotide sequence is TGTGCCAGCAGCCAAGATAAGGGGCATGAGCAGTTCTTC.